This TCR beta chain was found in a study of cytomegalovirus exposure and HLA in healthy donors. Study observations and caveats: In a later analysis, at a false discovery rate of 0.05, roughly 17,000 TCR beta sequences matched HLA alleles. For most TCR beta V segments, an earlier analysis put the productive rate at about 87% or about 30% of the time. Researchers reportedly found TCR beta sequences accurately predicted most subjects' HLA-A and HLA-B alleles.

There are a few counts of this clone. Its specificity is not known. With 60 Vbeta and 13 Jbeta primers, the PCR was carried out. The protocol was immunoSEQ multiplex PCR, while the TCRdb copy is restricted to in-frame clones and leaves out a portion. The data hold some 100,000 clones, with about 79% observed a single time. The source of this sequence is a female donor in good health and CMV-seropositive. The source material was PBMCs.

CDR3 sequence: CASSAQLGTDTQYF. In DNA, the CDR3 is TGTGCCAGCAGTGCCCAACTAGGCACAGATACGCAGTATTTT. The chain carries TRBV6-4 and TRBJ2-3; possible D gene TRBD2, 5 bases. V lost 4 bases and J lost 1, with 9 bases in between. The CDR3 length is 14 residues. CDR1 and CDR2 (germline): MRHNA, SNTAGT.